Included here is one TCR beta chain sequence, with context. There are a few counts of this clone. Which antigen it targets is not known. Base qualities are not at hand, and no much larger clone is one base apart. The time point label, read with the paper, signifies: about 28 days (+/-7) after the second vaccine dose. AZD1222 recipients with second doses at about 4 weeks or about 12 weeks were pooled, because spike-specific TCR depth and breadth did not differ between schedules. Vaccinee samples were obtained from the UK trials COV001 and COV002, which included a single-blind randomized controlled phase 2/3 trial of AZD1222 (ChAdOx1 nCoV-19) in healthy adults. For TCRbeta chain sequencing, PBMC samples were collected from trial participants at day 0 and at day 28 after the second dose. The CDR3 runs 14 residues from the cysteine to the phenylalanine. The sequence is cut down to CDR3 DNA, 42 bases in frame from base 1. Via the germline V gene, CDR1 is SNHLY and CDR2 FYNNEI. Trimming takes 4 bases off V and 2 bases off J; junction bases not matched to a gene: 1.

This sample stems from a study of T cell responses to AZD1222 COVID-19 vaccine (dated by TCRdb to the early 2020s). Describing the broader study: A total of more than 230 trial participants underwent TCR sequencing, of whom some 210 received two doses of AZD1222 and some 26 received two doses of the MenACWY control vaccine. Trial participants were enrolled by age into 18-55, 56-69 and 70-plus year subgroups, with roughly 160, 29 and 62 TCR-sequenced participants respectively.

The CDR3 regions of human TCRbeta chains were analyzed by immunosequencing. In the source study's methods: TCRs in the repertoires were matched against a reference library of SARS-CoV-2-specific TCRs that had been generated with the MIRA antigen-specificity platform. Breadth meant the fraction of unique TCRs that were SARS-CoV-2-associated, whereas depth meant the fraction of total T cells that were SARS-CoV-2-associated. Each spike-specific TCR was assigned to its reactive spike region and to a CD4 or CD8 class using the MIRA data. Log10-transformed breadth and depth values were compared by one-way ANOVA with Sidak's multiple comparisons tests. Here the immuneACCESS table is served through TCRdb, limited to in-frame sequences with V and J called. Missing clones are a known gap in these copies; in checked studies unresolved V genes cover under half, and the rest lacks a known reason. The V and J calls and the clone size are those of that table, but D and trimming were determined from the DNA. This sample comprises roughly 140,000 clones, around 87% of them detected only once. Just over 9% of the sample lies in the top ten.

Here is what the overall study found, with its caveats: Because no day 14 peak-response samples were available, the repertoires could be characterized only after the peak T cell response. Participants were mostly white British, with more females than males. The authors suggested clonal diversity may have been underestimated. A significant rise in spike-specific TCR breadth and depth was observed after two AZD1222 doses relative to day 0 and relative to MenACWY recipients. Only a handful of AZD1222 recipients were SARS-CoV-2 seropositive at baseline, limiting conclusions about previously exposed vaccinees. Nearly half of unique spike-specific TCRs reportedly recognized epitopes outside regions mutated in the B.1.351 and B.1.1.7 variants. The 56-69-year group was small, and its depth increase did not reach significance, likely because of low power. CD4 TCRs associated with the vaccine covered the entire spike protein, and the dominant responses were in regions 160-218 and 743-854.

This receptor chain uses TRBV2 and TRBJ2-3, and TRBD2 matches 9 of the central bases. The receptor was derived from an adult who received the AZD1222 COVID-19 vaccine. The material was peripheral blood, obtained 28 days after the second AZD1222 dose. The DNA is as follows: TGTGCCAGCAGTGGACTAGCGGTCACAGATACGCAGTATTTT. This yields the protein CASSGLAVTDTQYF.